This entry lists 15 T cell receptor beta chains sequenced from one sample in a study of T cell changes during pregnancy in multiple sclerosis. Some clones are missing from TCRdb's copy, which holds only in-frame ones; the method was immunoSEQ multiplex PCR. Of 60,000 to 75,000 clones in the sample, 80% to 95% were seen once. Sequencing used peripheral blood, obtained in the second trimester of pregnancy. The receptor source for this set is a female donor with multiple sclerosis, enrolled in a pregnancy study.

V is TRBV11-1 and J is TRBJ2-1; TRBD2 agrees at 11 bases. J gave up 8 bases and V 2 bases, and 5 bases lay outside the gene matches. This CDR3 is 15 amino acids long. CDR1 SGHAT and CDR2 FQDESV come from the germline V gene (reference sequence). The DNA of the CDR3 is TGTGCCAGCAGCTTATTAGCGGGGGGGCCAGATGAGCAGTTCTTC. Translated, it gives CASSLLAGGPDEQFF.

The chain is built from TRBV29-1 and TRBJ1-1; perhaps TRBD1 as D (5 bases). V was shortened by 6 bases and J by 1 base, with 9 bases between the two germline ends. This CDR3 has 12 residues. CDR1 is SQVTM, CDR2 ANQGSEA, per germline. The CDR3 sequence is CSVIGQNTEAFF. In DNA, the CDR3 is TGCAGCGTGATAGGACAGAACACTGAAGCTTTCTTT.

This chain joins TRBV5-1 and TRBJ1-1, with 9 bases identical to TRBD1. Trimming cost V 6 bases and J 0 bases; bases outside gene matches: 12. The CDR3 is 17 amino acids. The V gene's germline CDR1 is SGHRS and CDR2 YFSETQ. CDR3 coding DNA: TGCGCCAGCACCCCTTCGGGACAGGGTTTCATGAACACTGAAGCTTTCTTT. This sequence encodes CASTPSGQGFMNTEAFF.

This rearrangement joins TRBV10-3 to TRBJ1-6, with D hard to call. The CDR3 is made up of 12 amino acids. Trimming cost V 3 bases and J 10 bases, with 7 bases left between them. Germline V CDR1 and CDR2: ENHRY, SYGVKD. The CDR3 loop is CAISDTGSPLHF. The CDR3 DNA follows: TGTGCCATCAGTGACACGGGGTCACCCCTCCACTTT.

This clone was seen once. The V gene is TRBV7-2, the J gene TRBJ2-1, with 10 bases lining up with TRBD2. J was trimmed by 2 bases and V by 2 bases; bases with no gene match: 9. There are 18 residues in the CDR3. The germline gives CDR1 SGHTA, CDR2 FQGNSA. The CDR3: CASSLYGGAGGTYNEQFF. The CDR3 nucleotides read TGTGCCAGCAGCTTATATGGGGGAGCGGGGGGGACCTACAATGAGCAGTTCTTC.

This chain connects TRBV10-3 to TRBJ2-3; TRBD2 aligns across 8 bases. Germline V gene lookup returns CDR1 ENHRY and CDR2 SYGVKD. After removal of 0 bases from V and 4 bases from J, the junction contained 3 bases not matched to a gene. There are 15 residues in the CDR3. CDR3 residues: CAISESRGGPDTQYF. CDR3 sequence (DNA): TGTGCCATCAGTGAGTCTCGGGGGGGCCCAGATACGCAGTATTTT.

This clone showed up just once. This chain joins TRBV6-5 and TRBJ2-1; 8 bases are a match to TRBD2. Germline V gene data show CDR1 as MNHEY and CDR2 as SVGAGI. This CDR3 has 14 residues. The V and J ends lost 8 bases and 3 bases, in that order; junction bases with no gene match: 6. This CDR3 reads CASGGTRGYNEQFF. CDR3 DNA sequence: TGTGCCAGCGGCGGGACTAGAGGCTACAATGAGCAGTTCTTC.

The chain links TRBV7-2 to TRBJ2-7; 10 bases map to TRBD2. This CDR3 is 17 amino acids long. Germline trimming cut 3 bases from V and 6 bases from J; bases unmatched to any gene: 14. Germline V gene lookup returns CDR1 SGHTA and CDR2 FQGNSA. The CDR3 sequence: CASSFLPSPSGSAEQYF. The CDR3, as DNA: TGTGCCAGCAGCTTCCTCCCCTCTCCTAGCGGGAGTGCCGAGCAGTACTTC.

CDR3 in DNA: TGTGCCAGCTCACGCCCCAGGGGTTACACTGAAGCTTTCTTT. Residues: CASSRPRGYTEAFF. V usage is TRBV18 and J usage is TRBJ1-1; D possibly corresponds to TRBD1 (6 bases). This CDR3 comprises 14 residues. The V end was cut by 4 bases, the J end by 3 bases, with 12 bases between. From germline, CDR1 is KGHSH and CDR2 LQKENI.

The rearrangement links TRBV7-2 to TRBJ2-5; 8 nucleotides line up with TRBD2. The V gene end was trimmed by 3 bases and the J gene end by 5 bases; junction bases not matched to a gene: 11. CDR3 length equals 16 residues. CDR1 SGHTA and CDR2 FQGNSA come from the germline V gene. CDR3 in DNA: TGTGCCAGCAGCTTGGATATATGGGGCGGGAGGGAGACCCAGTACTTC. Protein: CASSLDIWGGRETQYF.

The CDR3 protein is CASSLAPGQVISNYGYTF. CDR3 DNA: TGTGCCAGCAGCTTAGCCCCGGGACAGGTAATTTCTAACTATGGCTACACCTTC. The chain links TRBV11-3 to TRBJ1-2, with TRBD1 matching 8 bases. Germline V gene sequence: CDR1 SGHNT, CDR2 YENEEA. V was pared by 1 base and J by 0 bases, with 10 bases of the junction left unmatched. There are 18 residues in the CDR3.

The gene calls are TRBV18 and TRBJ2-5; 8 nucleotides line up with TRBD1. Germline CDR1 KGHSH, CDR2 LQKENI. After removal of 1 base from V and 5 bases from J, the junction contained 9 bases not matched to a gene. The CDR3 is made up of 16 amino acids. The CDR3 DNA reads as TGTGCCAGCTCACCACTTCCCCCGGCAGGGGGCGAGACCCAGTACTTC. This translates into CASSPLPPAGGETQYF.

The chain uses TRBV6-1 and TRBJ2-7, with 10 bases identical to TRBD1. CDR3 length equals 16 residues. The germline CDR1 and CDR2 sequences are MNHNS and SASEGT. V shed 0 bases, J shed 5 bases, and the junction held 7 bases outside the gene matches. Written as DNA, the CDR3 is TGTGCCAGCAGTGAAGCCCCCGGGACAGGGGCCGACGAGCAGTACTTC. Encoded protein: CASSEAPGTGADEQYF.

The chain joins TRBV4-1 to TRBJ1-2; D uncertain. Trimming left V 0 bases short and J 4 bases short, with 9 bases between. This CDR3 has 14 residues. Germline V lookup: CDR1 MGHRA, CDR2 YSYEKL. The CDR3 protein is CASSQDGGIYGYTF. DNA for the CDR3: TGCGCCAGCAGCCAAGATGGCGGGATCTATGGCTACACCTTC.

CDR3 bases: TGCGCCAGCAGTCAAGGAGGGGAGCAGTACTTC. Translating gives CASSQGGEQYF. The V gene is TRBV5-1, the J gene TRBJ2-7, with D possibly TRBD2 on 6 matching bases. CDR1 is SGHRS and CDR2 is YFSETQ in the germline V gene. The CDR3 has 11 amino acids. V was shortened by 5 bases and J by 7 bases, with 10 bases between the two germline ends.